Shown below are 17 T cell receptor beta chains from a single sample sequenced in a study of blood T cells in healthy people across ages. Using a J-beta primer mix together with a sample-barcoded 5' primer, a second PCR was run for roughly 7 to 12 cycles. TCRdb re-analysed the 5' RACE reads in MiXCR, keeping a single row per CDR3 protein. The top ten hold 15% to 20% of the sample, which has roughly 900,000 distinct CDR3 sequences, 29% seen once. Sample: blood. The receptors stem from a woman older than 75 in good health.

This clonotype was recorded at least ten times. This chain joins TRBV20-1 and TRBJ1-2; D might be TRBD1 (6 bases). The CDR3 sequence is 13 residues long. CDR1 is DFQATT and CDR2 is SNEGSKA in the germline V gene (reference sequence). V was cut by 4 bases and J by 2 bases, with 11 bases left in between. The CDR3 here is CSATRGGNYGYTF. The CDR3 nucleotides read TGCAGTGCTACCCGAGGGGGGAACTATGGCTACACCTTC.

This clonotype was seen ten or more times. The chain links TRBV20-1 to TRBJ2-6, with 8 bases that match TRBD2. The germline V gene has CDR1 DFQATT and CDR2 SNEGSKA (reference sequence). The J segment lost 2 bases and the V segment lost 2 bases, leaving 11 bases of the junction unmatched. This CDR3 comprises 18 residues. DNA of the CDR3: TGCAGTGCTAGAACCCCTAGCGGGCGCGCCCCTGGGGCCAACGTCCTGACTTTC. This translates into CSARTPSGRAPGANVLTF.

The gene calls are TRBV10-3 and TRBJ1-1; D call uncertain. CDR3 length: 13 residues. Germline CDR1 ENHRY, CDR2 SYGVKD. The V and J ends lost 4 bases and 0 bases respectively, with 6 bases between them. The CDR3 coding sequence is TGTGCCATCAGTGTGGAGATGAACACTGAAGCTTTCTTT. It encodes CAISVEMNTEAFF.

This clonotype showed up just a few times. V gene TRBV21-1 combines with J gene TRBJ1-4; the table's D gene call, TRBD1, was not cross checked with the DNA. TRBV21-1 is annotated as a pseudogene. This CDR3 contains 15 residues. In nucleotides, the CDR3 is TGTGCCAGCAGCTCCCCGGGACCGCTGAATGAAAAACTGTTTTTT. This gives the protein CASSSPGPLNEKLFF.

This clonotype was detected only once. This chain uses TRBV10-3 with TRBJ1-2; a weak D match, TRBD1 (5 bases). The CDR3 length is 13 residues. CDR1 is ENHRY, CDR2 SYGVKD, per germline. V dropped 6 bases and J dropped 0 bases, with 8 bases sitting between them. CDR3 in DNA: TGTGCCATCAGGGAAGGGGCTAACTATGGCTACACCTTC. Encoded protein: CAIREGANYGYTF.

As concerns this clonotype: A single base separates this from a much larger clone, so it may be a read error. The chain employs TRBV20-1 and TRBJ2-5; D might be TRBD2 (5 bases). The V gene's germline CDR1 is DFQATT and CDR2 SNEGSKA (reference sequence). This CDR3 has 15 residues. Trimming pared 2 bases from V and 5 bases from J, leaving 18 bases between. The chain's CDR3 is CSARRELEGLETQYF. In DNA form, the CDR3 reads TGCAGTGCTAGAAGGGAACTAGAGGGTTTGGAGACCCAGTACTTC.

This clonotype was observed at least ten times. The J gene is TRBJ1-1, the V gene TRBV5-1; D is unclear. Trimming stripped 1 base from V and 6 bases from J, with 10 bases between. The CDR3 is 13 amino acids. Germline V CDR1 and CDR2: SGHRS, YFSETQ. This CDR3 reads CASSLSLGSEAFF. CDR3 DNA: TGCGCCAGCAGCTTGTCCCTGGGGTCTGAAGCTTTCTTT.

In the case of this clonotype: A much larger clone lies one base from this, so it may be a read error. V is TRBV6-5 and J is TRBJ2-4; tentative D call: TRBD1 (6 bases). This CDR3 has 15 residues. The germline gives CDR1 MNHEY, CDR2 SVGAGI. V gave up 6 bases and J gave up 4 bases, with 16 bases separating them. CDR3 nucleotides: TGTGCCAGCAGGAGATTACAGGGACGAAAAAACATTCAGTACTTC. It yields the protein CASRRLQGRKNIQYF.

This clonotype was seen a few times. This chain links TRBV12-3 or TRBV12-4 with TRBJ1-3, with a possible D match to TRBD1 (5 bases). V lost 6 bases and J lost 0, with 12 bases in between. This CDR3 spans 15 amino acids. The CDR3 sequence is CASRSGPLSGNTIYF. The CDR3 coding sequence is TGTGCCAGCAGATCGGGACCGCTCTCTGGAAACACCATATATTTT.

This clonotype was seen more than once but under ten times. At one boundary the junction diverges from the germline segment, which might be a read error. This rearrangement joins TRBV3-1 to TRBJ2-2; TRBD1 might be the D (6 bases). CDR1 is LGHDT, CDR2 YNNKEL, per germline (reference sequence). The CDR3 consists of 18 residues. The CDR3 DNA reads TGTGCCAACAGCCAAGATAAGGGCAGGGGAAGAGGGACCGGGGAGCTGTTTTTT. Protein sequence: CANSQDKGRGRGTGELFF.

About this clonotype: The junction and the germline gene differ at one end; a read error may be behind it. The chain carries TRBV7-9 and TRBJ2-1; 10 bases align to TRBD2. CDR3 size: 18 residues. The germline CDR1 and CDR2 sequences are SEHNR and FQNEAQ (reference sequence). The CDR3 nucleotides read TGTGCCAGCAGCTCCTACGGGAGCGGGGGGGCAGGTCTGAATGAGAAGTTCTTC. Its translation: CASSSYGSGGAGLNEKFF. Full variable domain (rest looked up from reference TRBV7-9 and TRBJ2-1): DTGVSQNPRHKITKRGQNVTFRCDPISEHNRLYWYRQTLGQGPEFLTYFQNEAQLEKSRLLSDRFSAERPKGSFSTLEIQRTEQGDSAMYLCASSSYGSGGAGLNEKFFGPGTRLTVL.

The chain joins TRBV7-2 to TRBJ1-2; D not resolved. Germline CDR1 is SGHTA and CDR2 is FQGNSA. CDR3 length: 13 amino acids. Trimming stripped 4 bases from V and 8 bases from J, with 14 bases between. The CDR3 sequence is CASSSLPVGGYTF. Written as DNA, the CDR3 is TGTGCCAGCAGCTCCTTACCCGTGGGGGGCTACACCTTC.

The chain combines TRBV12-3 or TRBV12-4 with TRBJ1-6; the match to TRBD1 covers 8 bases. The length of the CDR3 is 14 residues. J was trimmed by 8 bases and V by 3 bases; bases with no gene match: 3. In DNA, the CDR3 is TGTGCCAGCAGTTTCAGGGGACAGGATTCACCCCTCCACTTT. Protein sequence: CASSFRGQDSPLHF.

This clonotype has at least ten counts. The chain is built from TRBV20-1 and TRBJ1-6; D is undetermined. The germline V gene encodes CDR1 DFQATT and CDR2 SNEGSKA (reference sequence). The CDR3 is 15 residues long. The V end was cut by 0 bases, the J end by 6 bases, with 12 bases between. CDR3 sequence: CSARERTDPNSPLHF. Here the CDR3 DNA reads TGCAGTGCTAGAGAGAGGACGGACCCTAATTCACCCCTCCACTTT.

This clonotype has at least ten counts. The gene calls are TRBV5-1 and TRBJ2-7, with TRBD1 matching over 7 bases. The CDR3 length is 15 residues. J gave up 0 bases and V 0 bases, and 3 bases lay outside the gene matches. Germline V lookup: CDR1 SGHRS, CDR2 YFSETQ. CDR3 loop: CASSLVGQVSYEQYF. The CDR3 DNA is TGCGCCAGCAGCTTGGTAGGACAGGTCTCCTACGAGCAGTACTTC.

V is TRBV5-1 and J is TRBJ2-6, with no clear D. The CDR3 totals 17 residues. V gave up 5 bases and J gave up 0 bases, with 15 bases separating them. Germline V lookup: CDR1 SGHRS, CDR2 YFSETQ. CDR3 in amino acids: CASRSGRLSSGANVLTF. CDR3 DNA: TGCGCCAGCAGGTCCGGTCGACTGAGCTCTGGGGCCAACGTCCTGACTTTC.

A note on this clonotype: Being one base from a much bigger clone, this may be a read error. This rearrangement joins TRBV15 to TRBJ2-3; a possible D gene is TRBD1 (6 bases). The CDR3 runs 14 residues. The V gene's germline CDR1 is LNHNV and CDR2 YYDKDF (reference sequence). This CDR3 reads CASSRDRDKDTQYF. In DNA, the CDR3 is TGTGCCTCCAGCAGAGATCGGGACAAAGATACGCAGTATTTT.